Following are 13 T cell receptor beta chains from one sample sequenced in a study of blood T cell repertoires in COVID-19. TCRdb's copy holds only in-frame clones and misses some; the assay was immunoSEQ multiplex PCR. Here the sample spans 200,000 to 250,000 clones, roughly 92% being singletons. Material: peripheral blood. Receptors were obtained from a man in his sixties with COVID-19, enrolled during active disease.

J is TRBJ2-7 and V is TRBV4-3, with D perhaps TRBD2 (6 bases). Germline values: CDR1 LGHNA, CDR2 YSLEER. V gave up 1 base and J gave up 3 bases, with 10 bases separating them. This CDR3 spans 14 amino acids. The CDR3 reads CASSQGLGGYEQYF. In DNA, the CDR3 is TGCGCCAGCAGCCAAGGACTAGGTGGCTACGAGCAGTACTTC.

The chain combines TRBV11-1 with TRBJ1-5, with D possibly matching TRBD1 (6 bases). V lost 5 bases, J lost 2 bases, and 10 bases lay in between. This CDR3 contains 14 residues. Germline assignment: CDR1 SGHAT and CDR2 FQDESV (reference sequence). The chain's CDR3 is CASSPGQGNQPQHF. CDR3 nucleotides: TGTGCCAGCAGCCCGGGACAAGGCAATCAGCCCCAGCATTTT.

A single count supports this clone. The rearrangement links TRBV28 to TRBJ1-5; possibly TRBD1 for D (6 bases). CDR3 size: 15 residues. CDR1 is MDHEN, CDR2 SYDVKM, per germline. Trimming left V 5 bases short and J 4 bases short, with 15 bases between. This CDR3 reads CASSSRGAGNQPQHF. In nucleotides, the CDR3 is TGTGCCAGCAGTAGCCGGGGGGCGGGGAATCAGCCCCAGCATTTT.

The rearrangement uses TRBV10-1 and TRBJ2-7; 10 bases map to TRBD2. This CDR3 contains 15 residues. The germline gives CDR1 WNHNN, CDR2 SYGVQD (reference sequence). V lost 3 bases, J lost 3 bases, and 5 bases stayed unmatched. The CDR3 region is CASSELAGGNYEQYF. The CDR3 nucleotides read TGCGCCAGCAGTGAATTAGCGGGGGGTAACTACGAGCAGTACTTC.

The chain has TRBV27 and TRBJ2-7, with TRBD1 matching over 9 bases. The CDR3 consists of 16 residues. V lost 6 bases to trimming and J lost 5 bases; unmatched junction nucleotides: 14. Germline V CDR1 and CDR2: MNHEY, SMNVEV (reference sequence). This CDR3 reads CASRKTVGTGYHEQYF. As DNA, the CDR3 is TGTGCCAGCAGGAAGACGGTCGGGACAGGGTACCACGAGCAGTACTTC.

The chain carries TRBV18 and TRBJ1-5; 10 nucleotides line up with TRBD1. With 3 bases clipped from V and 7 bases from J, the junction kept 3 bases outside the gene matches. CDR1 and CDR2 (germline): KGHSH, LQKENI. This CDR3 contains 14 residues. DNA for the CDR3: TGTGCCAGCTCACCGGACAGGGGGGCACAGCCCCAGCATTTT. Protein sequence: CASSPDRGAQPQHF.

This clone was counted a single time. CDR3 coding DNA: TGTGCCAGCAGCCCGGGACAGACCTACGAGCAGTACTTC. This gives the protein CASSPGQTYEQYF. V is TRBV7-8 and J is TRBJ2-7, with TRBD1 identical over 7 bases. The ends lost 5 bases at V and 2 bases at J; junction bases unmatched: 3. This CDR3 is 13 amino acids long. CDR1 and CDR2 from the germline V gene are SGHVS and FQNEAQ.

The V call is TRBV7-9, the J call TRBJ1-2, with 8 bases lining up with TRBD1. This CDR3 is built from 15 residues. J gave up 0 bases and V 1 base, and 1 base lay outside the gene matches. CDR1 SEHNR and CDR2 FQNEAQ come from the germline V gene (reference sequence). The CDR3 DNA follows: TGTGCCAGCAGCTTAGGACAGGGGCCTAACTATGGCTACACCTTC. Its protein product is CASSLGQGPNYGYTF.

The CDR3 sequence: CASSIGQAGEQYF. CDR3 sequence (DNA): TGTGCCAGCAGCATCGGACAGGCGGGCGAGCAGTACTTC. The V gene is TRBV11-3, the J gene TRBJ2-7; 7 bases match TRBD1. Trimming took 5 bases from V and 6 from J; bases not matched to a gene: 7. The CDR3 consists of 13 residues. Germline CDR1 and CDR2: SGHNT and YENEEA. Drawing the rest from reference TRBV11-3 and TRBJ2-7, the complete variable domain is EAGVVQSPRYKIIEKKQPVAFWCNPISGHNTLYWYLQNLGQGPELLIRYENEEAVDDSQLPKDRFSAERLKGVDSTLKIQPAELGDSAVYLCASSIGQAGEQYFGPGTRLTVT.

V gene TRBV12-5 combines with J gene TRBJ1-2, with D possibly TRBD1 on 6 matching bases. CDR1 is LGHNT and CDR2 is FRNRAP in the germline V gene. This CDR3 spans 18 amino acids. V lost 0 bases and J lost 0, with 17 bases in between. CDR3 in DNA: TGTGCTAGTGGTTTGGTATATAGCCGGGACAAAGCTAACTATGGCTACACCTTC. Translation: CASGLVYSRDKANYGYTF.

This chain connects TRBV11-1 to TRBJ1-2; the D is unclear. The V end lost 4 bases, the J end lost 3 bases, and 15 bases lay between the germline ends. This CDR3 is built from 15 residues. The V gene's germline CDR1 is SGHAT and CDR2 FQDESV (reference sequence). DNA of the CDR3: TGTGCCAGCAGCTCGTGGGAGCGGGGAGACTATGGCTACACCTTC. Encoded protein: CASSSWERGDYGYTF.

The chain joins TRBV12-3 or TRBV12-4 to TRBJ1-2, with D uncertain. The CDR3 spans 13 residues. The ends were cut back, 2 bases at V and 4 bases at J, with 8 bases in the middle. CDR3 protein: CASSLRRIYGYTF. CDR3 DNA: TGTGCCAGCAGTTTACGGAGAATCTATGGCTACACCTTC.

This chain uses TRBV11-2 with TRBJ2-1, with D maybe TRBD1 (6 bases). V gave up 5 bases and J gave up 4 bases, with 12 bases separating them. The CDR3 extends over 14 amino acids. CDR1 is SGHAT, CDR2 FQNNGV, per germline. CDR3 sequence reads: CASSETGSYNEQFF. In DNA, the CDR3 is TGTGCCAGCAGCGAAACAGGGAGTTACAATGAGCAGTTCTTC.